The T cell receptor (beta chain) described here comes from a study of blood T cell repertoires in COVID-19. About the research overall: Nucleic acid was either cDNA or gDNA, and it came from T cells, B-cell-depleted T cells, or PBMCs.

Trimming removed 1 base from V and 5 bases from J; junction bases left unmatched: 1. Per germline, CDR1 SGHTA and CDR2 FQGTGA. The CDR3 is 15 residues long. In the study's own analysis: Amplification of reference gene primers provided the estimated nucleated cell counts. Sequenced by immunoSEQ multiplex PCR; TCRdb stores in-frame clones only, minus some. That table is the source of V, J and clone size, and D and trimming were worked out from the DNA. The sample has roughly 250,000 clones; more than 65% are singletons. Seattle's enrolled individuals joined amid active infection and were then monitored longitudinally.

Material for sequencing was peripheral blood. The sequence was collected from an older person with COVID-19, enrolled during active disease. The gene calls are TRBV7-3 and TRBJ2-1; 11 bases fit TRBD2. The CDR3 DNA reads as TGTGCCAGCAGCTTAATAGCGGGGGGGGACAATGAGCAGTTCTTC. Translated, it gives CASSLIAGGDNEQFF.